This paragraph reports one T cell receptor beta chain. Its antigen remains unidentified. The ends lost 1 base at V and 8 bases at J; junction bases unmatched: 0. The CDR3 has 13 amino acids. In germline, CDR1 is LGHDT, CDR2 YNNKEL (reference sequence). TCRdb passed the reads through MiXCR, listing each CDR3 protein once. The sample has under 850,000 distinct CDR3 sequences, approximately 33% seen once. This sample is drawn from a study of T cell repertoires in cytomegalovirus infection. As for the study in general: HLA-C-restricted CMV epitopes, recently identified, and well-studied HLA-B-restricted ones were used by the study. Matching HLA type, along with CMV infection, was indicated by public TCR beta signatures. Findings and limits, study-wide: Clonotype analysis showed dominance of the ex vivo response by HLA-C-restricted CMV-specific TCR beta clonotypes. Summed public TCR beta family frequency identified CMV carriers bearing the relevant HLA.

The origin of this receptor is a human donor in good health (CMV status not recorded). Some clones in this sample may be carry-over from other donors' samples. This chain joins TRBV3-1 and TRBJ1-5, with TRBD1 identical over 9 bases. The specimen was cultured PBMCs, collected from culture after CMV antigen stimulation. In DNA, the CDR3 is TGTGCCAGCAGCCAAGGACAGGGGGAGCCCCAGCATTTT. Protein: CASSQGQGEPQHF. The full variable domain, rest sourced from reference TRBV3-1 and TRBJ1-5, is DTAVSQTPKYLVTQMGNDKSIKCEQNLGHDTMYWYKQDSKKFLKIMFSYNNKELIINETVPNRFSPKSPDKAHLNLHINSLELGDSAVYFCASSQGQGEPQHFGDGTRLSIL.